This T cell receptor (beta chain) comes out of a study of cytomegalovirus exposure and HLA in healthy donors listed by TCRdb under 2017. Regarding the study in general: According to an earlier analysis of 587 of the donors, about 180 million T cells yielded some 110 million unique TCR beta sequences and 276 Gb of sequence data. Around 330 gigabases of sequencing data and around 80 million unique TCR sequences made up an early release that covered 500 to 650 HLA-typed donors. The genetic ancestry cluster associated with self-reported Caucasian donors included around four fifths of the 350 to 500 genotyped donors. The study aimed to test whether signatures of past pathogen exposure could be identified by cataloging public T cell receptors. The T cell repertoires of some 670 subjects were profiled by immunosequencing and related to cytomegalovirus serostatus. Besides the first cohort of some 670 subjects, a separate validation cohort made up of over 95 different subjects was used. The study combined high-throughput TCR immunosequencing, statistical association of individual TCRs with disease status, and machine learning to predict cytomegalovirus infection status. To study patterns of TCR occurrence, a later analysis re-analyzed previously published TCR beta repertoires from several hundred donors and added high-resolution HLA genotyping. Rather than drawing on any new phenotypic data, the later analysis identified candidate immune exposures from TCR beta sequences and the way those sequences occurred across donors. In an earlier analysis of roughly 580 of the donors, high-throughput TCR beta sequencing was used to judge whether each TCR beta V gene segment behaved as functional or pseudogenic. Donor age, sex, ethnicity and CMV serostatus were compiled alongside the repertoire data. A later genetic analysis used genome-wide SNP genotypes for about 60% of the roughly 670 donors, treating that subset as a discovery cohort. All discovery cohort repertoires had been generated on a single sequencing platform. HLA typing included class I and class II loci at four-digit resolution. Typing coverage varied by locus: about 629-640 donors for A, B, C, DRB1 and DQB1; 500 to 550 for DQA1; about 570 for DPA1; some 470 for DPB1. Several DR-DQ haplotypes were treated as single units for association and clustering because of strong linkage in the cohort. Among over 350 genotyped donors of the cohort, an average of approximately 240,000 unique TCR beta nucleotide sequences were sequenced per donor, around 18% of them non-productive.

In total, 666 healthy bone marrow donors made up the cohort. At the time of sampling, every cohort member was nominally healthy, though immune exposures that went unrecorded were likely present. The donor tested CMV seronegative and was one of the 352 seronegative cohort members. Each donor provided a peripheral blood sample, and peripheral blood mononuclear cells were used for TCR beta sequencing. The Qiagen DNeasy Blood Extraction Kit was used to extract genomic DNA from the blood cell samples. Overall results and qualifications from the work: The study gave a list of under 200 TCR beta chains associated with cytomegalovirus. HLA typing was unavailable for some donors at each locus, so association tests used only the typed subset. In a later analysis, the rate of TCR association differed among HLA loci, with DRB1 alleles having the most associated TCRs and HLA-C alleles having the fewest. In vitro tests confirmed that a few of the cytomegalovirus-associated TCR beta chains recognize cytomegalovirus antigens. A further reported finding was that TCR beta sequences accurately predicted the HLA-A and HLA-B alleles for most subjects in the first cohort. Because counts were too low, 15 to 20 rarely observed V segments, including chromosome 9 orphons, were left out of the earlier analysis of 500 to 750 of the donors. A later genetic analysis reported fewer N-insertions in productive TCRs among donors in an Asian-associated ancestry cluster than the approximately 700-donor mean. Roughly uniform sequencing depth across donors was assumed in presence/absence analyses, although this assumption may not hold. Immune exposure information for the cohort was limited to CMV serostatus. The 87-base-pair reads could not distinguish some IMGT-functional V segments, including TRBV6-2 and TRBV6-3, so those segments were excluded. A cluster of highly shared sequence variants was judged likely to be a technical artifact of the sequencing pipeline. In a later genetic analysis, a missense DCLRE1C variant was associated with V-gene and J-gene trimming of TCR beta chains, and the association was replicated in an independent cohort. Strong co-occurrence of HLA alleles, especially DR and DQ, made assigning TCR associations to individual alleles difficult. A later analysis reported that several top co-occurrence clusters appeared linked to parvovirus B19, influenza, CMV and Epstein-Barr virus. Cytomegalovirus status was reported to be diagnosed by the classifier with high specificity and sensitivity in both the original and validation cohorts. A later analysis found that HLA-associated TCR beta chains were more clonally expanded and had lower generation probabilities than equally common non-associated chains. This cohort had only TCR beta chains sequenced, and the lack of alpha or paired-chain data limited which features could be detected. Specific HLA alleles were associated with 15,000 to 20,000 TCR beta sequences at a false discovery rate of 0.05 in a later analysis. An earlier analysis of approximately 500 of the donors showed that most TCR beta V segments appeared in productive rearrangements either about 87% or about 30% of the time, which broadly matched IMGT annotations. According to the authors, the approach could potentially be generalized to other disease states and immunological phenotypes. Correlated functional status among segregating V segments might be attributable to linkage disequilibrium, but an unknown experimental factor could not be ruled out. A later analysis found that most CMV-associated TCR beta chains appeared HLA-restricted, with HLA associations seemingly driven largely by CMV exposure. Most TCR sequences were seen in very few donors, while some public TCRs were found in many individuals.

The CDR3 sequence holds 16 residues, the cysteine and phenylalanine included. Just the 48-base CDR3 DNA is kept, in frame starting at base 1. Trimming at the junction amounts to 0 bases on V and 2 bases on J, and the germline ends lie 14 bases apart. In the germline V gene, CDR1 corresponds to SGHRS and CDR2 to YFSETQ. Receptor amplification or capture employed the immunoSEQ multiplex PCR assay. For the multiplex PCR, a mixture combining 60 forward primers for TCR Vbeta segments and 13 reverse primers for TCR Jbeta segments was used. Amplification of the CDR3 region of rearranged TCR beta genes was performed with a multiplex PCR assay on genomic DNA. The amplified TCR beta libraries were sequenced on the Illumina HiSeq System as 87-base-pair reads. On the authors' methods: In a later analysis, around 80 million unique TCR beta chains were counted across the roughly 670 repertoires, and roughly 10 million of these chains were shared by at least two donors. Raw reads were error-corrected and collapsed into unique sequences by a nearest-neighbor algorithm in which closely related sequences were merged to remove PCR and sequencing errors. CDR3 sequences were aligned to IMGT reference sequences to assign V, D and J gene segments. For a sequence to be retained, a match of at least six nucleotides was required to both a V gene segment and a J gene segment. A rearrangement was called productive if the CDR3 had no stop codons and remained in frame with V and J, and every other rearrangement was called non-productive. CDR3 was defined by IMGT convention, running from the second conserved V-encoded cysteine to the conserved J-encoded phenylalanine. In an earlier analysis of 550 to 650 of the donors, sequences lacking an unambiguous match to a single V gene segment were excluded. An earlier analysis of a few hundred of the donors called V segments functional above 56.7% productive rearrangements and segregating when the between-donor standard deviation exceeded 5%. To diagnose cytomegalovirus status from the catalog of TCR beta chain sequences, a statistical classification framework was built. In a later analysis, TCR nucleotide sequences were compared against IMGT/GENE-DB human TR gene sequences so that V and J genes could be assigned. In a later analysis, CDR3 sequences and most-parsimonious VDJ recombination scenarios were assigned using the TCRdist pipeline. In a later analysis, each TCR beta chain was defined by its CDR3 amino acid sequence together with its V-gene family, and reads lacking a unique V-gene family were excluded. A later analysis removed several hundred highly shared, low-generation-probability nucleotide sequences to deal with suspected cross-contamination and a sequencing artifact. For each public chain, a later analysis derived a clonal expansion index from normalized ranks of inferred template counts within each repertoire. In a later analysis, generation probabilities were computed using a VDJ recombination model fitted to out-of-frame rearrangements, and the results were checked against IGoR. Hypergeometric tests were used in a later analysis to score TCR-TCR, TCR-HLA and TCR-CMV co-occurrence, with a repertoire-size bias correction applied to the TCR pairs. To estimate false discovery rates, a later analysis permuted the HLA or CMV assignments 20 times. A later analysis grouped co-occurring TCRs with DBSCAN, adding TCRdist sequence similarity when clustering within HLA-allele-positive subsets. For co-occurrence clustering, repertoires with fewer than 30,000 or more than 120,000 public chains were excluded, along with roughly 5 repertoires with anomalous nucleotide sharing. TCRdb mirrors the immuneACCESS table, restricted to in-frame sequences. Some clones are absent from its copies; in checked studies, under half trace to an unresolved V gene, and the reason for the others is unknown. Clone size and V and J calls were adopted from that table, with D and trimming inferred from the DNA. Recorded for this sample are about 200,000 clones; approximately 80% of them occurred a single time. 0.098% of the sample lies in the top ten.

For this clone: Its antigen target is currently unknown. No clone much larger than this one lies a single base away; base qualities are absent.

The sequence came from a boy between 2 and 10 years old in good health and CMV-seronegative. The sample consisted of PBMCs. The V and J genes are TRBV5-1 and TRBJ1-1, with TRBD1 tentatively as D gene (5 bases match). The CDR3 here reads CASSLALGRENTEAFF. The nucleotide sequence reads as follows: TGCGCCAGCAGCTTGGCCCTGGGCAGGGAAAACACTGAAGCTTTCTTT.